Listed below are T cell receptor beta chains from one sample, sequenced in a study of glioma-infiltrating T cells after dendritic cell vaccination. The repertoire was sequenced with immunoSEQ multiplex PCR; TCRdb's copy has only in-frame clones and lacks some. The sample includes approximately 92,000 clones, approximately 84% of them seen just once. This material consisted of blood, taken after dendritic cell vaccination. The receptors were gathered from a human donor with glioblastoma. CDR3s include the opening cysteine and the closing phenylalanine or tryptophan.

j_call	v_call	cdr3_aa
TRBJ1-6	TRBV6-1	CASSEMDRDSPLHF
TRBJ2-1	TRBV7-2	CASSLSGGIHNEQFF
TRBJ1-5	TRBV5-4	CASSLGGRQGLNQPQHF
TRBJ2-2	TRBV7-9	CASRRPGLADTGELFF
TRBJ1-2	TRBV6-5	CASSYVGGAAYHGYTF
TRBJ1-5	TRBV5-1	CASSRTGAQPQHF
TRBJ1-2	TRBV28	CASSLLGALNSHGYTF
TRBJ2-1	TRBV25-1	CASSEQGYNEQFF
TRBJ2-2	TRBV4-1	CASSRAAAGVSGELFF
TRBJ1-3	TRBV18	CASSFQHRGSGNTIYF
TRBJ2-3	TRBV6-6	CASSPLESDTQYF
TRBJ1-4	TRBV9	CASSHGGAQAKLFF
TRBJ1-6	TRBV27	CASSLYPWATGGGSPLHF
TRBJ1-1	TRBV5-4	CASSPGGGTRNTEAFF
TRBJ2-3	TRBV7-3	CASSLTAERADTQYF
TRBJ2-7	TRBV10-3	CAISGVSGASSYEQYF
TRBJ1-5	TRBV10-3	CAIAGAGNQPQHF
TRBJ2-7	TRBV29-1	CSAGTVSYEQYF
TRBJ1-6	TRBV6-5	CASRGTGDYNSPLHF
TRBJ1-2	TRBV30	CARGQTYGYTF
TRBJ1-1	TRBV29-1	CSVEVGRVTEAFF
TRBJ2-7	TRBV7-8	CASSLDLTVDEQYF
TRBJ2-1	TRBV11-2	CASSFMNSARLNEQFF
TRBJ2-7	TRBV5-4	CASSLDAQGLYEQYF
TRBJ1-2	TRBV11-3	CASSIRTGDYGYTF
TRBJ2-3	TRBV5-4	CASSTGTSLIDTQYF
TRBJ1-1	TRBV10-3	CAIRLRTGGTEAFF
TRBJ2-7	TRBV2	CASSVVYEQYF
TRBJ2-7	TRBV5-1	CASSLGTSVFRDSYEQYF
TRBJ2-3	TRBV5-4	CASSIGPGEITQYF
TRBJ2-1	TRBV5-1	CASSKGPGQQNKLNNEQFF
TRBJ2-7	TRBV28	CASRLPGGEQYF
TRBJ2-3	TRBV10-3	CAIRGQPADTQYF
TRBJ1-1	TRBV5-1	CASSVGQGGEAFF
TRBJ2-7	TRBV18	CASSLGTGVGDEQYF
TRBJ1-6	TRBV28	CATKSLERSPLHF
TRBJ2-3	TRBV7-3	CASSLRSLDTDTQYF
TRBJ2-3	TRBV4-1	CASSQAPSGGVLGAQYF
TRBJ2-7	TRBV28	CASNTLGEGLGEQYF
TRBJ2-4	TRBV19	CASSIPGLGAKNIQYF
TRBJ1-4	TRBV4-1	CASSPSIGGGDEKLFF
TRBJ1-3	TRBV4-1	CASSLLATSTVLSGNTIYF
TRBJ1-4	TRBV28	CASSPTVATNEKLFF
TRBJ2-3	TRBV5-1	CASSTSPTGSDTQYF